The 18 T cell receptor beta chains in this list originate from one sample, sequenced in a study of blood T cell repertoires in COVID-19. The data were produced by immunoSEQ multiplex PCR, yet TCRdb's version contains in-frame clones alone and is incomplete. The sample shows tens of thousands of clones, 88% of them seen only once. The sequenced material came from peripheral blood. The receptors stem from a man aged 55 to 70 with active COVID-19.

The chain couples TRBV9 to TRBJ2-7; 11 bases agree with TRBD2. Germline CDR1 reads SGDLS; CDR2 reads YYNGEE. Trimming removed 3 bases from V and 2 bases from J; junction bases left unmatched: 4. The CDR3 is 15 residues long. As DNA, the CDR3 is TGTGCCAGCAGCGGCGGGACTAGCGGAGCCTACGAGCAGTACTTC. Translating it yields CASSGGTSGAYEQYF.

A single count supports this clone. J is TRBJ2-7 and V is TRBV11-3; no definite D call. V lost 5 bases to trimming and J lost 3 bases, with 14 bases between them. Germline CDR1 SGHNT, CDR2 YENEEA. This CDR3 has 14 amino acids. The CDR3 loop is CASSNRDSNYEQYF. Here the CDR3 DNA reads TGTGCCAGCAGCAATAGAGACTCTAACTACGAGCAGTACTTC.

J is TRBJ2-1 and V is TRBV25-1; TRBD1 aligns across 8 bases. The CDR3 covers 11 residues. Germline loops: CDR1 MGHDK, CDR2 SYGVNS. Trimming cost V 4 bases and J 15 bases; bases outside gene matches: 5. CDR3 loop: CASSVTGVPFF. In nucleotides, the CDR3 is TGTGCCAGCAGTGTGACAGGGGTTCCGTTCTTC.

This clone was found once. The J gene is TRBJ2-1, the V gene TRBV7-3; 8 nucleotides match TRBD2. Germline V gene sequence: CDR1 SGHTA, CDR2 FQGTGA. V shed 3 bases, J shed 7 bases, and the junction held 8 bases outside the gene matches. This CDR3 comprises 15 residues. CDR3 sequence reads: CASSFSGTVSNEQFF. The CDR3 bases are TGTGCCAGCAGCTTTAGCGGGACGGTATCAAATGAGCAGTTCTTC.

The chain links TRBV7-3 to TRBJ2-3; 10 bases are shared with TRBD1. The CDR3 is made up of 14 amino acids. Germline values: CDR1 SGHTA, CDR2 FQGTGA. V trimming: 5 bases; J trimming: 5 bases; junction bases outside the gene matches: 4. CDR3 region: CASSADRGGDTQYF. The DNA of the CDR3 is TGTGCCAGCAGCGCGGACAGGGGGGGAGATACGCAGTATTTT.

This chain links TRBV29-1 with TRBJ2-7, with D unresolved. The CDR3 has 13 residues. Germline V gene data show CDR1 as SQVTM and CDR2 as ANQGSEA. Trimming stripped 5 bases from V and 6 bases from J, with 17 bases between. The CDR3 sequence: CSVSDGVLFEQYF. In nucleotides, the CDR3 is TGCAGCGTTTCGGATGGAGTGTTATTCGAGCAGTACTTC.

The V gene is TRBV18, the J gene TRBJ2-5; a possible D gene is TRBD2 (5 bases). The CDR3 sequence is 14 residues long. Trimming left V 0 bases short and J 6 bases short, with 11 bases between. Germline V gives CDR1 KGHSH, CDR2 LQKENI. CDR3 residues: CASSPPRLRQTQYF. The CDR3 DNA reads TGTGCCAGCTCACCACCGAGACTACGTCAGACCCAGTACTTC.

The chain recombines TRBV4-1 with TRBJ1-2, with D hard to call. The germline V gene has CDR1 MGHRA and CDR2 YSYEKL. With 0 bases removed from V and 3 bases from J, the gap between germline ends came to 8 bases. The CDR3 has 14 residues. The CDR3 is CASSQDGLYYGYTF. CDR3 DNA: TGCGCCAGCAGCCAAGATGGGCTATACTATGGCTACACCTTC.

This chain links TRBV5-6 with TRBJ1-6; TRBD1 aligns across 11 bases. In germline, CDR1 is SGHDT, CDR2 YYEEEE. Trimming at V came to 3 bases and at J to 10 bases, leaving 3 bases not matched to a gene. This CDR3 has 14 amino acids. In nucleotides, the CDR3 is TGTGCCAGCAGCTGGGGACAGGGGGGGTCACCCCTCCACTTT. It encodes CASSWGQGGSPLHF.

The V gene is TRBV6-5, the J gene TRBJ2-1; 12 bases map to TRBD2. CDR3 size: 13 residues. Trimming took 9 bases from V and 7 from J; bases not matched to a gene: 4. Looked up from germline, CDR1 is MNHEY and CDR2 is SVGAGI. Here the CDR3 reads CASGLAGKNEQFF. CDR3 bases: TGTGCCAGTGGACTAGCGGGGAAGAATGAGCAGTTCTTC.

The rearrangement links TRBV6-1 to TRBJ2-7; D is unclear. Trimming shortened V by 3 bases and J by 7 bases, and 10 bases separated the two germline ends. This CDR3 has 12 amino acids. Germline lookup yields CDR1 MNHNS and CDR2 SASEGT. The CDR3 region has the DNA TGTGCCAGCAGTGATGCCTCTCGGGAGCAGTACTTC. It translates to CASSDASREQYF.

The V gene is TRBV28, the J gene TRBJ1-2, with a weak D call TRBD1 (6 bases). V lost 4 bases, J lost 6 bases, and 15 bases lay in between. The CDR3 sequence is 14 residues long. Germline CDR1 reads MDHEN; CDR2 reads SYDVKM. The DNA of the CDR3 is TGTGCCAGCAGTTCTACAGGGTCGGTCGATGGCTACACCTTC. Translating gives CASSSTGSVDGYTF.

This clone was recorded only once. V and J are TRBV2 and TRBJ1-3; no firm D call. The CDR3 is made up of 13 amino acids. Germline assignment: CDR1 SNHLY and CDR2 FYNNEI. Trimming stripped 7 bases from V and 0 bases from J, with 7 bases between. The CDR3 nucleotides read TGTGCCAGCAAAACAGCCTCTGGAAACACCATATATTTT. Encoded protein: CASKTASGNTIYF. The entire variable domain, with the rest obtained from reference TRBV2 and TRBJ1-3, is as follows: EPEVTQTPSHQVTQMGQEVILRCVPISNHLYFYWYRQILGQKVEFLVSFYNNEISEKSEIFDDQFSVERPDGSNFTLKIRSTKLEDSAMYFCASKTASGNTIYFGEGSWLTVV.

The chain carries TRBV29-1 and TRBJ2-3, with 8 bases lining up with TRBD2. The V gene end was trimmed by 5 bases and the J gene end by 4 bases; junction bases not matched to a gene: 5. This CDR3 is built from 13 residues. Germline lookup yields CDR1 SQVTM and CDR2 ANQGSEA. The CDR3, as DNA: TGCAGCGTTTTTGGACTAGCAGCAGATACGCAGTATTTT. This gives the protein CSVFGLAADTQYF.

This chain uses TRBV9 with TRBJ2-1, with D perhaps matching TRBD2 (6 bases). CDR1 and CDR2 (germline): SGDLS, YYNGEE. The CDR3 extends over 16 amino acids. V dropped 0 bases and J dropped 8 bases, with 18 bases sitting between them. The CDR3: CASSVGWAKGGDEQFF. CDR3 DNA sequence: TGTGCCAGCAGCGTAGGGTGGGCGAAGGGCGGGGATGAGCAGTTCTTC. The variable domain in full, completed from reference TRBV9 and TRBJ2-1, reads DSGVTQTPKHLITATGQRVTLRCSPRSGDLSVYWYQQSLDQGLQFLIQYYNGEERAKGNILERFSAQQFPDLHSELNLSSLELGDSALYFCASSVGWAKGGDEQFFGPGTRLTVL.

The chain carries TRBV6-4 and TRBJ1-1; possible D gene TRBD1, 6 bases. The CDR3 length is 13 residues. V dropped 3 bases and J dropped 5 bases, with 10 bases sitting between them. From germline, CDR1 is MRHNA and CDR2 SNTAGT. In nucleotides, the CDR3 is TGTGCCAGCAGTGAAGGGGGGGGGACTGAAGCTTTCTTT. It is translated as CASSEGGGTEAFF.

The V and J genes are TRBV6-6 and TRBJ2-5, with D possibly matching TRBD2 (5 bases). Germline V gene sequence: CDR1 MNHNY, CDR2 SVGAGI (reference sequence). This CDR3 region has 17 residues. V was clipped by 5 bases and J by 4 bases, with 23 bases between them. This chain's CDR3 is CASSRLPAGVELETQYF. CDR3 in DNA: TGTGCCAGCAGTCGACTGCCCGCCGGGGTAGAGTTAGAGACCCAGTACTTC.

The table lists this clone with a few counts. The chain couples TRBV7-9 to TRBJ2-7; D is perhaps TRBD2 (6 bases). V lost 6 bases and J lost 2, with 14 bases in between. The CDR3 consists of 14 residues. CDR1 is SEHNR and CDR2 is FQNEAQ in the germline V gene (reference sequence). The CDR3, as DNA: TGTGCCAGCAGAACCGGGGGTTGGCCCTACGAGCAGTACTTC. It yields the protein CASRTGGWPYEQYF.